These T cell receptor beta chains were read from a single sample in a study of blood T cell repertoires in COVID-19. Data came from immunoSEQ multiplex PCR; TCRdb stores just in-frame clones and leaves some out. The sample contains 200,000 to 250,000 clones, about 82% of which appear only once. Sequenced: peripheral blood. The origin of the receptors is a woman aged 70 to 79 with COVID-19, enrolled during active disease. Both conserved end residues are part of each CDR3. D genes are given only for firm matches.

>TRBV11-3|.
CASSLGPPVEQFF
>TRBV25-1|TRBD2
CASSDRVAGVEQYF
>TRBV11-2|.
CASGDWNTGELFF
>TRBV18|.
CASSPPSYGTQYF
>TRBV19|TRBD1
CASSPTGGEGTEAFF
>TRBV7-9|.
CASSPPGQTFSYEQYF
>TRBV9|.
CASSVAPGPNEQFF
>TRBV2|.
CASRLGYQPQHF
>TRBV7-3|.
CASRADSSGTEAFF
>TRBV29-1|.
CSVGAAGELFF
>TRBV30|TRBD1
CAWSGQGAFGTQYF
>TRBV9|.
CASNIGTKVSPLHF
>TRBV19|.
CATSLYSSGGYTF
>TRBV7-3|.
CASSSAGNNEQFF
>TRBV3-1/TRBV3-2|.
CASSPPQARYGYTF
>TRBV4-3|.
CASSQDGREKAFF
>TRBV10-3|.
CAITPGRGNEQFF
>TRBV2|TRBD1
CASRGGTGGDQPQHF
>TRBV27|TRBD1
CASSSQSDRVVADTQYF
>TRBV7-2|TRBD1
CASSFSGGYGNGYTF
>TRBV6-2/TRBV6-3|.
CASSKQRETQYF
>TRBV29-1|.
CSVAQRETQYF